This T cell receptor beta chain comes out of a study of a mutant IDH1 vaccine in newly diagnosed glioma. Study in general: Once 4-6 weeks had passed after radiotherapy alone, vaccination started, or it started with temozolomide cycles. Sex distribution of treated patients was approximately 62% male and roughly 38% female; mean age was around 40 years. Previous treatment comprised radiotherapy, temozolomide, or both, mostly both.

This CDR3 spans 15 amino acids. CDR1 and CDR2 (germline): MNHNS, SASEGT. Trimming stripped 6 bases from V and 0 bases from J, with 12 bases between. Clones were sequenced by immunoSEQ multiplex PCR, and TCRdb holds only the in-frame ones, with some missing. The repertoire holds about 25,000 clones, with approximately 80% as singletons. Specified time point: week 11, during vaccination. What each vaccine dose contained was 300 ug of mutant IDH1 20-mer peptide, accompanied by topical imiquimod. Each of the donors came in with new WHO grade 3 or 4 astrocytomas that were IDH1-mutant and ATRX-lost. As to this clone: Its antigen is unknown.

The rearrangement joins TRBV6-1 to TRBJ1-3, with D tentatively TRBD1 (5 bases). This receptor was identified in a woman aged 18-29 years with glioma. The specimen comprised PBMCs, sampled from a glioma patient whose treatment included an IDH1 peptide vaccine. CDR3 sequence reads: CASRTTAFSGNTIYF. CDR3 DNA sequence: TGTGCCAGCAGGACGACAGCCTTCTCTGGAAACACCATATATTTT.